Following are 16 T cell receptor beta chains from one sample sequenced in a study of regulatory T cells in long-lasting Graves disease. CDR3-region Arm-PCR and iRepertoire HTBI primers produced the TCR beta libraries. A single record per CDR3 protein comes from TCRdb applying MiXCR to the multiplex PCR reads. The sample carries approximately 480,000 distinct CDR3 sequences, about 16% recorded once. Time point meaning: newly diagnosed GD, antithyroid drugs for less than 3 months. Extracted PBMC RNA gave rise to the TCR library. The data also belong to a second study, concerning T cells in Graves' hyperthyroidism and ophthalmopathy.

This material consisted of peripheral blood mononuclear cells (PBMCs), taken at new diagnosis, from a patient treated with antithyroid drugs. These receptors came from a man aged 35-49 years with Graves disease.

This clonotype was seen ten or more times. The chain links TRBV5-1 to TRBJ2-5; D not resolved. V lost 4 bases and J 5 bases, leaving 15 bases between the germline ends. The CDR3 covers 14 residues. Per the germline V gene, CDR1 is SGHRS and CDR2 is YFSETQ. The CDR3 protein is CASSPRHNLETQYF. The CDR3 coding sequence is TGCGCCAGCAGCCCGCGACACAACCTGGAGACCCAGTACTTC.

In this sample, this clonotype turned up a few times. This sequence joins TRBV19 and TRBJ2-5, with 8 bases aligning to TRBD2. This CDR3 region has 13 residues. Germline loops: CDR1 LNHDA, CDR2 SQIVND (reference sequence). Trimming at V came to 7 bases and at J to 3 bases, leaving 4 bases not matched to a gene. The CDR3: CASTSGREETQYF. CDR3 sequence (DNA): TGTGCCAGTACTTCCGGGAGGGAAGAGACCCAGTACTTC. The whole variable domain, remainder taken from reference TRBV19 and TRBJ2-5, is DGGITQSPKYLFRKEGQNVTLSCEQNLNHDAMYWYRQDPGQGLRLIYYSQIVNDFQKGDIAEGYSVSREKKESFPLTVTSAQKNPTAFYLCASTSGREETQYFGPGTRLLVL.

This clonotype came up many times. J is TRBJ1-1 and V is TRBV6-1, with D possibly TRBD1 on 6 matching bases. V gave up 7 bases and J gave up 1 base, with 19 bases separating them. The length of the CDR3 is 16 residues. Per the germline V gene, CDR1 is MNHNS and CDR2 is SASEGT. Written as DNA, the CDR3 is TGTGCCAGCACCCCGTTGGCAGGGGCATCGAACACTGAAGCTTTCTTT. Translated, it gives CASTPLAGASNTEAFF.

This clonotype was counted ten times or more. The chain couples TRBV28 to TRBJ2-5; maybe TRBD1 (6 bases). Germline CDR1 reads MDHEN; CDR2 reads SYDVKM. V lost 4 bases and J 4 bases, leaving 13 bases between the germline ends. This CDR3 is built from 14 residues. Here the CDR3 reads CASSSPGAAETQYF. As DNA, the CDR3 is TGTGCCAGCAGTTCCCCAGGGGCCGCAGAGACCCAGTACTTC.

The V and J genes are TRBV28 and TRBJ2-7; 9 bases align to TRBD1. This CDR3 has 16 residues. V lost 8 bases to trimming and J lost 2 bases; unmatched junction nucleotides: 13. Germline CDR1 reads MDHEN; CDR2 reads SYDVKM. This CDR3 is CASSSRGQGWTYEQYF. The DNA for the CDR3 is TGTGCCAGCTCGTCGAGGGGACAGGGTTGGACCTACGAGCAGTACTTC. Variable domain in full (rest from reference TRBV28 and TRBJ2-7): DVKVTQSSRYLVKRTGEKVFLECVQDMDHENMFWYRQDPGLGLRLIYFSYDVKMKEKGDIPEGYSVSREKKERFSLILESASTNQTSMYLCASSSRGQGWTYEQYFGPGTRLTVT.

This clonotype was seen at least ten times. This chain connects TRBV12-3 or TRBV12-4 to TRBJ2-5; the match to TRBD2 covers 14 bases. The CDR3 has 15 residues. V was pared by 5 bases and J by 3 bases, with 2 bases of the junction left unmatched. DNA for the CDR3: TGTGCCAGCAGTAGGGGACTAGCGGGAGAAGAGACCCAGTACTTC. Translating gives CASSRGLAGEETQYF.

This clonotype was seen many times. The chain combines TRBV28 with TRBJ1-1; TRBD1 matches at 8 bases. The CDR3 spans 15 residues. Losses at the gene ends were 5 bases for V and 4 bases for J; bases not matched to a gene: 9. From germline, CDR1 is MDHEN and CDR2 SYDVKM. CDR3 sequence (DNA): TGTGCCAGCAGTCCAGGGACAGGACATTTCACTGAAGCTTTCTTT. Protein: CASSPGTGHFTEAFF.

This clonotype was seen ten or more times. The chain combines TRBV10-1 with TRBJ2-7; D uncertain. The CDR3 totals 11 residues. Germline V lookup: CDR1 WNHNN, CDR2 SYGVQD (reference sequence). Trimming cost V 0 bases and J 10 bases, with 7 bases left between them. CDR3 amino acids: CASSESGRQYF. The CDR3 region has the DNA TGCGCCAGCAGTGAGTCGGGAAGACAGTACTTC.

The genes are TRBV6-1 and TRBJ2-1, with TRBD1 as a possible D gene (5 bases). This CDR3 has 17 residues. The germline V and J ends were trimmed by 5 bases and 0 bases, with 17 bases remaining between them. Germline assignment: CDR1 MNHNS and CDR2 SASEGT. CDR3 DNA: TGTGCCAGCAGTCCCAGGGTTTTGACGAGCTCCTACAATGAGCAGTTCTTC. Amino acid sequence: CASSPRVLTSSYNEQFF.

This clonotype was seen a handful of times. V gene TRBV15 combines with J gene TRBJ2-6, with TRBD1 matching 7 bases. There are 17 residues in the CDR3. V lost 1 base to trimming and J lost 0 bases; unmatched junction nucleotides: 3. Germline-derived CDR1 and CDR2 are LNHNV and YYDKDF (reference sequence). The CDR3: CATSRGQGYSGANVLTF. The CDR3 region has the DNA TGTGCCACCAGCAGAGGACAGGGTTACTCTGGGGCCAACGTCCTGACTTTC. Full variable domain (remainder filled in from reference TRBV15 and TRBJ2-6): DAMVIQNPRYQVTQFGKPVTLSCSQTLNHNVMYWYQQKSSQAPKLLFHYYDKDFNNEADTPDNFQSRRPNTSFCFLDIRSPGLGDTAMYLCATSRGQGYSGANVLTFGAGSRLTVL.

This clonotype was counted many times. This sequence joins TRBV7-9 and TRBJ2-1; 7 nucleotides align to TRBD1. CDR3 length: 16 amino acids. The germline V gene has CDR1 SEHNR and CDR2 FQNEAQ (reference sequence). The V and J ends lost 5 bases and 6 bases, in that order; junction bases with no gene match: 13. CDR3 region: CASSGWRQGGGNEQFF. CDR3 DNA sequence: TGTGCCAGCAGCGGCTGGCGACAGGGTGGAGGCAATGAGCAGTTCTTC.

V is TRBV20-1 and J is TRBJ2-7, with 7 positions matching TRBD2. The CDR3 runs 16 residues. The ends lost 3 bases at V and 5 bases at J; junction bases unmatched: 16. CDR1 is DFQATT, CDR2 SNEGSKA, per germline (reference sequence). The CDR3 nucleotides read TGCAGTGCTAGGACCTTGGGGGGAGGGATTCCCCACGAGCAGTACTTC. It yields the protein CSARTLGGGIPHEQYF.

This clonotype was detected ten times or more. The CDR3 is CASRPDGYYEQYF. Here the CDR3 DNA reads TGTGCCAGCAGGCCGGACGGTTACTACGAGCAGTACTTC. J is TRBJ2-7 and V is TRBV12-3 or TRBV12-4; D is unclear. The CDR3 extends over 13 amino acids. V was cut by 6 bases and J by 3 bases, with 12 bases left in between.

The chain combines TRBV12-3 or TRBV12-4 with TRBJ2-5; possible D gene TRBD2, 5 bases. V shed 5 bases and J shed 1 base, with 11 bases lying between them. The CDR3 runs to 14 residues. The CDR3 protein is CASSSGRLQETQYF. CDR3 nucleotides: TGTGCCAGCAGTAGCGGACGGCTCCAAGAGACCCAGTACTTC.

This clonotype turned up a few times. The chain is built from TRBV20-1 and TRBJ2-2; no firm D call. Trimming cost V 3 bases and J 1 base, with 9 bases left between them. This CDR3 has 14 amino acids. Per germline, CDR1 DFQATT and CDR2 SNEGSKA (reference sequence). DNA for the CDR3: TGCAGTGCTAGGTTTCGACAGAACACCGGGGAGCTGTTTTTT. Protein product: CSARFRQNTGELFF.

With respect to this clonotype: This may be a read error: a much more frequent sequence differs by one nucleotide. The V gene is TRBV20-1, the J gene TRBJ2-2; D perhaps matches TRBD2 (6 bases). CDR1 is DFQATT, CDR2 SNEGSKA, per germline (reference sequence). This CDR3 contains 15 residues. The CDR3 here is CSATTIGSDTGELLF. The CDR3 nucleotides read TGCAGTGCTACAACAATCGGGAGTGACACCGGGGAGCTGCTTTTT.